One sample yielded the 8 T cell receptor beta chains listed below, sequenced in a study of T cells after yellow fever vaccination. TCRdb reanalysed the 5' RACE reads using MiXCR and keeps one entry per CDR3 protein. Here the sample spans almost 600,000 distinct CDR3 sequences, roughly 14% being singletons. This specimen was PBMCs, taken on the day of the yellow fever booster vaccination. The receptors here all came from a man aged 30 to 45 who received the YFV17D yellow fever vaccine.

The table lists this clonotype with a few counts. The chain combines TRBV30 with TRBJ2-7; 8 positions agree with TRBD2. V gave up 2 bases and J gave up 4 bases; unmatched junction bases: 1. The CDR3 sequence is 12 residues long. Looked up from germline, CDR1 is GTSNPN and CDR2 is SVGIG (reference sequence). CDR3: CAWSPSGYEQYF. The CDR3 nucleotides read TGTGCCTGGAGTCCTAGCGGGTACGAGCAGTACTTC.

This clonotype occurred many times. The CDR3 coding sequence is TGTGCCAGCAGTTGGGGCCTATTCGGGGATACGCAGTATTTT. Residues: CASSWGLFGDTQYF. The chain joins TRBV27 to TRBJ2-3, with D perhaps matching TRBD1 (5 bases). Trimming pared 4 bases from V and 6 bases from J, leaving 14 bases between. CDR1 and CDR2 from the germline V gene are MNHEY and SMNVEV (reference sequence). The CDR3 is 14 residues long.

This clonotype has more than one count but fewer than ten. The V and J genes are TRBV29-1 and TRBJ2-4, with no clear D. The CDR3 consists of 12 residues. Per germline, CDR1 SQVTM and CDR2 ANQGSEA. V gave up 4 bases and J gave up 9 bases, with 13 bases separating them. CDR3 nucleotide sequence: TGCAGCGTTGGAGTCCCCGAGAGCATTCAGTACTTC. Translating gives CSVGVPESIQYF.

The chain links TRBV28 to TRBJ1-2; maybe TRBD1 (6 bases). In germline, CDR1 is MDHEN, CDR2 SYDVKM. Trimming left V 5 bases short and J 4 bases short, with 17 bases between. This CDR3 contains 15 residues. The CDR3 DNA reads as TGTGCCAGCAGTCCAACAGGGTTTCCCATCTATGGCTACACCTTC. It specifies CASSPTGFPIYGYTF.

About this clonotype: A junction boundary mismatches the germline segment, possibly from a read error. The chain recombines TRBV7-7 with TRBJ2-5; 9 nucleotides agree with TRBD1. This CDR3 has 14 residues. Germline CDR1 is SSHAT and CDR2 is FNYEAQ (reference sequence). CDR3 in DNA: TGTGCTAGCAGCCACAGGGGGCAAGGGGAGACCCAGTACTTC. Its translation: CASSHRGQGETQYF.

V is TRBV18 and J is TRBJ2-5; TRBD1 matches at 8 bases. The CDR3 has 14 residues. Germline values: CDR1 KGHSH, CDR2 LQKENI. Germline trimming cut 2 bases from V and 5 bases from J; bases unmatched to any gene: 4. CDR3 bases: TGTGCCAGCTCACCAGGGGACAGGCGCGAGACCCAGTACTTC. Residues: CASSPGDRRETQYF.

This sequence joins TRBV5-5 and TRBJ1-6, with D possibly matching TRBD1 (5 bases). V dropped 5 bases and J dropped 9 bases, with 15 bases sitting between them. In germline, CDR1 is SGHKS, CDR2 YYEKEE (reference sequence). The CDR3 loop spans 14 amino acids. The CDR3 bases are TGTGCCAGCAGTTTCACAGGCTATGTTTCACCCCTCCACTTT. Its protein is CASSFTGYVSPLHF.

The V gene is TRBV7-2, the J gene TRBJ1-2; D is perhaps TRBD1 (6 bases). Germline lookup yields CDR1 SGHTA and CDR2 FQGNSA. This CDR3 is 13 amino acids long. Written as DNA, the CDR3 is TGTGCTACCGGTCTGGGGGCGTTCTATGGCTACACCTTC. This gives the protein CATGLGAFYGYTF. The whole variable domain, remainder taken from reference TRBV7-2 and TRBJ1-2, is GAGVSQSPSNKVTEKGKDVELRCDPISGHTALYWYRQSLGQGLEFLIYFQGNSAPDKSGLPSDRFSAERTGGSVSTLTIQRTQQEDSAVYLCATGLGAFYGYTFGSGTRLTVV.